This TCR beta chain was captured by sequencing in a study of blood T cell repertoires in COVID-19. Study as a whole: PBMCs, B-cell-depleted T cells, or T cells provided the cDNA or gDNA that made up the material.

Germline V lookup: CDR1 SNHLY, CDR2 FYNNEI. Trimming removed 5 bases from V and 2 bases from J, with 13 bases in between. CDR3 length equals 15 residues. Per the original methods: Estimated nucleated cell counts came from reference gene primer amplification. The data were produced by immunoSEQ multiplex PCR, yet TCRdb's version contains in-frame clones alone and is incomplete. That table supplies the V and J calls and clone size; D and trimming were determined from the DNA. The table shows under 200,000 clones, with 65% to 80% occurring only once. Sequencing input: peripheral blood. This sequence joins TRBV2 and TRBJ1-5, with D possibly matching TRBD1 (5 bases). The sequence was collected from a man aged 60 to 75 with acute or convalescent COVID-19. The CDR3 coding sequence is TGTGCCAGCAGTCTTCAGGGAGGCGGCAATCAGCCCCAGCATTTT. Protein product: CASSLQGGGNQPQHF.